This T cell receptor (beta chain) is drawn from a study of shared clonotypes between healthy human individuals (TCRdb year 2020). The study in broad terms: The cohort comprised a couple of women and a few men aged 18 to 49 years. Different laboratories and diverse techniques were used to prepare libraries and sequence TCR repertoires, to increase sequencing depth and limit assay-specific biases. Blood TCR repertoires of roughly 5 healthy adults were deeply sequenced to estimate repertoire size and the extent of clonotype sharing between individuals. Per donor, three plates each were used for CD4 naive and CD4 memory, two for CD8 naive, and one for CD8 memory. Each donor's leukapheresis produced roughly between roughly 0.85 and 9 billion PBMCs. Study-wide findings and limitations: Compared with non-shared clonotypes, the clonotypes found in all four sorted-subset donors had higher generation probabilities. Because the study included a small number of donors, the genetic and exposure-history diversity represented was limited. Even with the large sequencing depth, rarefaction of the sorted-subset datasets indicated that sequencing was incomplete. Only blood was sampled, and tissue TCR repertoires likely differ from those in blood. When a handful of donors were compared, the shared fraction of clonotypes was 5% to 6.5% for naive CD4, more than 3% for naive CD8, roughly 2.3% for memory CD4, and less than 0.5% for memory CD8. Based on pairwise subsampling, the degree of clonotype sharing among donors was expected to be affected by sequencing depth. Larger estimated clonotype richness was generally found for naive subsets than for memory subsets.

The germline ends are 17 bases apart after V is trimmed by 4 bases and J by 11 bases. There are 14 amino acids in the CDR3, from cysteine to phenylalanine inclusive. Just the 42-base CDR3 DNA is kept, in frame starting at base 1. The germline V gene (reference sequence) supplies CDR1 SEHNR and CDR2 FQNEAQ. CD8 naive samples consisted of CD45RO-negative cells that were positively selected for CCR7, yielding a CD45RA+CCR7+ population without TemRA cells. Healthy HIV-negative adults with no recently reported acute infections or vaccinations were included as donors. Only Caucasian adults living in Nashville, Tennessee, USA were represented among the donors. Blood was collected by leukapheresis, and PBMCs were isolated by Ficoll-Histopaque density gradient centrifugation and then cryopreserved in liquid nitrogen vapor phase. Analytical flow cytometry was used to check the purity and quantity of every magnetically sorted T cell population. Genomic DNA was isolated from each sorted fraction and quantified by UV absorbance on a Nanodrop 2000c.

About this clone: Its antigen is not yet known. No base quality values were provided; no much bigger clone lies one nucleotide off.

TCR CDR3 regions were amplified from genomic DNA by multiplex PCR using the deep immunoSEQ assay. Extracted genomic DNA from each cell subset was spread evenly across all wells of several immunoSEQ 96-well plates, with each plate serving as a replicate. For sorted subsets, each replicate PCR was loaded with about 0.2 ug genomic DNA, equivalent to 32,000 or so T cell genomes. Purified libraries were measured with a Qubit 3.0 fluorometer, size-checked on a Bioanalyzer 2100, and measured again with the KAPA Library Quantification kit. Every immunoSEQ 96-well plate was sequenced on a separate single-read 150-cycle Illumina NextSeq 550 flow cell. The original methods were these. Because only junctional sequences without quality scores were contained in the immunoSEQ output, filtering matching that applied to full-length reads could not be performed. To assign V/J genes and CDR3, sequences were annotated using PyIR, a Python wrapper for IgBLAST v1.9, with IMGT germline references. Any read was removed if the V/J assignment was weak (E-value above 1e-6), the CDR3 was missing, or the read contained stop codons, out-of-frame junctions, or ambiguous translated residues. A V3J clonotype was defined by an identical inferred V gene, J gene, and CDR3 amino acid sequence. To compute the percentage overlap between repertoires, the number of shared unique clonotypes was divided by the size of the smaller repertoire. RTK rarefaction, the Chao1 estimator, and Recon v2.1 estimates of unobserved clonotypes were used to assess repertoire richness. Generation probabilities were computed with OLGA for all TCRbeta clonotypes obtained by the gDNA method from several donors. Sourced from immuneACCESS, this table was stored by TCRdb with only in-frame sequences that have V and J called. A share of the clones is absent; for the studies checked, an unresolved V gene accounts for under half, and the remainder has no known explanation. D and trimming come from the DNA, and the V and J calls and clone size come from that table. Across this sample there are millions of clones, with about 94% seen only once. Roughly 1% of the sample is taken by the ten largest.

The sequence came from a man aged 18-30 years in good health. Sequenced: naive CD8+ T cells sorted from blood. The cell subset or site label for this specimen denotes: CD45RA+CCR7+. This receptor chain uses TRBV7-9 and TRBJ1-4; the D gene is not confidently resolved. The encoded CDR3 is CASSWDDNENKLFF. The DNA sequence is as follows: TGTGCCAGCAGCTGGGATGATAATGAAAATAAACTGTTTTTT. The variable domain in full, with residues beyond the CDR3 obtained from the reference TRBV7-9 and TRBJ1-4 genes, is DTGVSQNPRHKITKRGQNVTFRCDPISEHNRLYWYRQTLGQGPEFLTYFQNEAQLEKSRLLSDRFSAERPKGSFSTLEIQRTEQGDSAMYLCASSWDDNENKLFFGSGTQLSVL.